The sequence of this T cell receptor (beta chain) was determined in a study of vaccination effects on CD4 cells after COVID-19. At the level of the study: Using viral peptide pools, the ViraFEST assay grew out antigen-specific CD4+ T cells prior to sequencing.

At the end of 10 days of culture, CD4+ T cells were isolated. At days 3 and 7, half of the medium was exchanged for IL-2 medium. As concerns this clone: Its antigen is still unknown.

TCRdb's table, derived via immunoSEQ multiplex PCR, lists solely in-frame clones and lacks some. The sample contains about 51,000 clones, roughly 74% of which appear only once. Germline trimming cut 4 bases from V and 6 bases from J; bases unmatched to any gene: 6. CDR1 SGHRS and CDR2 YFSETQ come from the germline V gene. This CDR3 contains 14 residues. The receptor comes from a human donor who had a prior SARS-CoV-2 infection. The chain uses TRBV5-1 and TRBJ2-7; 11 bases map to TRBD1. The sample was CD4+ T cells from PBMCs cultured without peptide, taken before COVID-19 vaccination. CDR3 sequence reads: CASSRGQGAAEQYF. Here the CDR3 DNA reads TGCGCCAGCAGCCGTGGACAGGGGGCTGCCGAGCAGTACTTC.